This T cell receptor (beta chain) originates from a study of identifying expanded T cells in peripheral blood. Notes on the study in general: Differentially abundant clones: around 1.2 between replicates, 16.4 at about 13 days, 19 at four. Roughly two-week clone count variance significantly increased as total template count grew.

The CDR3 loop spans 16 amino acids. V lost 5 bases and J lost 0; bases outside the gene matches: 6. Germline CDR1 SGHTA, CDR2 FQGNSA. Concerning this clone itself: Antigen: not known.

Generated by immunoSEQ multiplex PCR, the TCRdb table keeps only in-frame clones and is missing some. Of tens of thousands of clones listed, roughly 84% were seen once; the top ten hold around a fifth. This clonotype was sampled from a person aged 18 to 69 in good health. This rearrangement joins TRBV7-2 to TRBJ2-1; TRBD2 aligns across 8 bases. The specimen was blood. CDR3 in amino acids: CASSPTSVSSYNEQFF. As DNA, the CDR3 is TGTGCCAGCAGCCCGACTAGCGTCAGCTCCTACAATGAGCAGTTCTTC.